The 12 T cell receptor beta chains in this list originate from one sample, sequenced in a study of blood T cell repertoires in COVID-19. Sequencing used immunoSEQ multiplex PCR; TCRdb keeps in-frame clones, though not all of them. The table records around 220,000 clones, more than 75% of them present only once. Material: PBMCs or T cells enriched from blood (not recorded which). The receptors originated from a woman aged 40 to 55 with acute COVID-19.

The CDR3 DNA is TGTGCCAGCAGTTCCCCGGGAGTCGGGACGCAGTATTTT. Its protein is CASSSPGVGTQYF. The V and J genes are TRBV28 and TRBJ2-3; possibly TRBD2 for D (6 bases). The CDR3 runs to 13 residues. V was clipped by 4 bases and J by 9 bases, with 14 bases between them. The germline gives CDR1 MDHEN, CDR2 SYDVKM.

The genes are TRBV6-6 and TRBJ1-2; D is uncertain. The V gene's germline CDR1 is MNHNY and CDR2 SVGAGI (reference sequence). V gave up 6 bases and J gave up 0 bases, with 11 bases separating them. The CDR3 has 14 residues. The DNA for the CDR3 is TGTGCCAGCAGCCAAGCCGAGTCTAACTATGGCTACACCTTC. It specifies CASSQAESNYGYTF.

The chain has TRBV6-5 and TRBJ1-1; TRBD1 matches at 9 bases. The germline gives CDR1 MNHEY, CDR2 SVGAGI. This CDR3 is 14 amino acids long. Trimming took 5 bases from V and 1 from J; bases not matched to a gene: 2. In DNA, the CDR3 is TGTGCCAGCAGTCGGGGACAGGGGAACACTGAAGCTTTCTTT. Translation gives CASSRGQGNTEAFF.

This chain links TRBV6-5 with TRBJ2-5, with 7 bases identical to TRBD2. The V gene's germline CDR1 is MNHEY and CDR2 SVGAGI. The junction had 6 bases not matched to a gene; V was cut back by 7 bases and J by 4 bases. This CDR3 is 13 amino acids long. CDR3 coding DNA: TGTGCCAGCAAGGGGAGGGGCCTAGAGACCCAGTACTTC. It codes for CASKGRGLETQYF.

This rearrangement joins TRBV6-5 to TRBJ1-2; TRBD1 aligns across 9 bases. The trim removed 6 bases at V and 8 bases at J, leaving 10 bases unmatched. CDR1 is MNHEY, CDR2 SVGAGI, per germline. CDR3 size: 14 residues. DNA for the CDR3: TGTGCCAGCAGGTCAGCCGGGACAGGGTTCGGCTACACCTTC. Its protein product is CASRSAGTGFGYTF.

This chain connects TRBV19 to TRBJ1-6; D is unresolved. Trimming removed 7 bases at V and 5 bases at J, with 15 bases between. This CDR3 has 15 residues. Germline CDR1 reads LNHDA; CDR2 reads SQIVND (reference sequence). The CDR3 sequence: CASTPRGHNNSPLHF. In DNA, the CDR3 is TGTGCCAGTACCCCCCGAGGCCACAATAATTCACCCCTCCACTTT.

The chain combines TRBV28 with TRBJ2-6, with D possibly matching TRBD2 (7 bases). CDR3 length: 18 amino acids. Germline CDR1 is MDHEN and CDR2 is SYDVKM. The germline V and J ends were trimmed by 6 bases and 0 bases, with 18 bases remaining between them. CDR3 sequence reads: CASRNPRGGHSGANVLTF. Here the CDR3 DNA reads TGTGCCAGCAGGAACCCTAGGGGGGGTCACTCTGGGGCCAACGTCCTGACTTTC.

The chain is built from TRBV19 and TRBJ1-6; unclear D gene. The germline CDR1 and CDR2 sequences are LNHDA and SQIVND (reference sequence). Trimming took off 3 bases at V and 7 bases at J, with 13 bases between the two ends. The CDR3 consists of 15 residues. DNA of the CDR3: TGTGCCAGTAGTATTAAGGAGATTTTCAATTCACCCCTCCACTTT. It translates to CASSIKEIFNSPLHF.

DNA for the CDR3: TGTGCCAGCAGCCGCCGACAGGGAGTTAATGAAAAACTGTTTTTT. Residues: CASSRRQGVNEKLFF. The chain has TRBV13 and TRBJ1-4, with 7 nucleotides matching TRBD1. CDR3 length: 15 amino acids. From germline, CDR1 is PRHDT and CDR2 FYEKMQ (reference sequence). J was trimmed by 4 bases and V by 5 bases; bases with no gene match: 7.

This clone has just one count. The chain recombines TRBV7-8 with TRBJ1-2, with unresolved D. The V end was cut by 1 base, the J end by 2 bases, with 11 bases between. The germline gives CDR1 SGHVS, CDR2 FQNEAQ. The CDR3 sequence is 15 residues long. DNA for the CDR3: TGTGCCAGCAGCTTAGTAGACTCCCCCAACTATGGCTACACCTTC. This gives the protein CASSLVDSPNYGYTF.

CDR3 nucleotides: TGTGCCAGCAGCGTAGCGTTTGCGGGCACTGAAGCTTTCTTT. Translation gives CASSVAFAGTEAFF. The chain combines TRBV9 with TRBJ1-1; no definite D call. Per germline, CDR1 SGDLS and CDR2 YYNGEE. Trimming stripped 0 bases from V and 4 bases from J, with 10 bases between. The length of the CDR3 is 14 residues.

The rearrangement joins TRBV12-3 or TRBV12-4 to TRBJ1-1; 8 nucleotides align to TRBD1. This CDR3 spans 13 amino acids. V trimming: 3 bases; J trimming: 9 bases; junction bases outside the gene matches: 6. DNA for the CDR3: TGTGCCAGCAGTTTGGCAGGGGGCGCAAAAGCTTTCTTT. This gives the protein CASSLAGGAKAFF.